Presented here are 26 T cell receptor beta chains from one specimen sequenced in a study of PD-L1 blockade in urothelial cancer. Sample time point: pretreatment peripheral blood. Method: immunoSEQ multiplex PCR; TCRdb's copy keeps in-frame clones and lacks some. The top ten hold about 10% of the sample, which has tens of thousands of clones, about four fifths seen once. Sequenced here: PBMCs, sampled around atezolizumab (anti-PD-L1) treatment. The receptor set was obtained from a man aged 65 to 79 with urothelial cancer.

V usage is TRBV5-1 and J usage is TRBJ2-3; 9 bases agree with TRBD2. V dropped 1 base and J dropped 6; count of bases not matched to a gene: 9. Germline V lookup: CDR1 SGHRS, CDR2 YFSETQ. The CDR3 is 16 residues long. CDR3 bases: TGCGCCAGCAGCTTGAGTACTAGCGGGTCGGGGGATACGCAGTATTTT. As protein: CASSLSTSGSGDTQYF.

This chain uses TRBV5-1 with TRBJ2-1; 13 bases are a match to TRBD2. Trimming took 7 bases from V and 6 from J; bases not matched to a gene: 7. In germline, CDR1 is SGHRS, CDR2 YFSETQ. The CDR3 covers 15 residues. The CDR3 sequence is CASDSGLAGVNEQFF. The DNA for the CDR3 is TGCGCCAGCGATTCCGGACTAGCGGGAGTCAATGAGCAGTTCTTC.

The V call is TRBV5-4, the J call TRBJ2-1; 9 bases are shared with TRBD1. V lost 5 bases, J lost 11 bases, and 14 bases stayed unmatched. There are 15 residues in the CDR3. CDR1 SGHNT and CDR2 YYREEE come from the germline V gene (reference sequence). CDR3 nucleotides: TGTGCCAGCAGGGACCGACAGGGGGTAGACGAGAAGCAGTTCTTC. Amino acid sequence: CASRDRQGVDEKQFF.

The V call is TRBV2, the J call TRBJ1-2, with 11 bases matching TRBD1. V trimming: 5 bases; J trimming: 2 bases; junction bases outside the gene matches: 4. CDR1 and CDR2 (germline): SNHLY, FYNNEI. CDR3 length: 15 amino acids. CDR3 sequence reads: CASSPWDRGNYGYTF. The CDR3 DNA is TGTGCCAGCAGTCCCTGGGACAGGGGGAACTATGGCTACACCTTC. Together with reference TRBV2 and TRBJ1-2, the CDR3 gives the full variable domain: EPEVTQTPSHQVTQMGQEVILRCVPISNHLYFYWYRQILGQKVEFLVSFYNNEISEKSEIFDDQFSVERPDGSNFTLKIRSTKLEDSAMYFCASSPWDRGNYGYTFGSGTRLTVV.

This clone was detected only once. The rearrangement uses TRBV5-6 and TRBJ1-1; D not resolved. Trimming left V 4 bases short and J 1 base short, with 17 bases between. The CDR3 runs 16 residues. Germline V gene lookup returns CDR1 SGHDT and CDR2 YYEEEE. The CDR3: CASSQTDDNPNTEAFF. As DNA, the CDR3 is TGTGCCAGCAGCCAGACCGACGACAACCCGAACACTGAAGCTTTCTTT.

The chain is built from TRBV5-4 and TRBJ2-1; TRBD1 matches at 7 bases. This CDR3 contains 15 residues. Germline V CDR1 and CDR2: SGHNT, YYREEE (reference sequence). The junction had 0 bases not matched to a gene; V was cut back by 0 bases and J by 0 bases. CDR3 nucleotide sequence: TGTGCCAGCAGCTTGGACAGGGGCTCCTACAATGAGCAGTTCTTC. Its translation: CASSLDRGSYNEQFF. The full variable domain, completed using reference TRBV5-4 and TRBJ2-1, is ETGVTQSPTHLIKTRGQQVTLRCSSQSGHNTVSWYQQALGQGPQFIFQYYREEENGRGNFPPRFSGLQFPNYSSELNVNALELDDSALYLCASSLDRGSYNEQFFGPGTRLTVL.

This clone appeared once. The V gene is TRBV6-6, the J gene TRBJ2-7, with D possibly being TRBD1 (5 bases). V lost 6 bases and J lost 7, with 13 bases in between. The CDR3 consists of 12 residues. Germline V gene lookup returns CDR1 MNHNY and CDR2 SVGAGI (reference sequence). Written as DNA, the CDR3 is TGTGCCAGCAGCCCAGGGTCCCGGGAGCAGTACTTC. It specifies CASSPGSREQYF.

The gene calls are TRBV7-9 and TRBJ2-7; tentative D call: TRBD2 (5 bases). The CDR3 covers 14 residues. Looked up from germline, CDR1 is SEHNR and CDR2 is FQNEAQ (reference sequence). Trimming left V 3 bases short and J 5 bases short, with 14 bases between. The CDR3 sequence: CASSFGVAIDEQYF. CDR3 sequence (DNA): TGTGCCAGCAGCTTCGGGGTGGCTATCGACGAGCAGTACTTC.

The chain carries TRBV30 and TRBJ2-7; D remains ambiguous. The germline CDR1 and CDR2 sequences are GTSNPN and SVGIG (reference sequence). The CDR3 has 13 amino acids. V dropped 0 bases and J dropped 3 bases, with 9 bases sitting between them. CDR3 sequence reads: CAWSVGRNYEQYF. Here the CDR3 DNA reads TGTGCCTGGAGTGTAGGCAGGAACTACGAGCAGTACTTC.

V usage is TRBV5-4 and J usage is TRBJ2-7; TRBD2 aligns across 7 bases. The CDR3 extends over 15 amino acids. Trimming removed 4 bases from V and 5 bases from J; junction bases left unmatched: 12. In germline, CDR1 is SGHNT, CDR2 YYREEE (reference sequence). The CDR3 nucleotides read TGTGCCAGCAGCCTGCGGCGCGGGAGTGGCAACGAGCAGTACTTC. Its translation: CASSLRRGSGNEQYF. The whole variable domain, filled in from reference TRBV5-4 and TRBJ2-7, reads ETGVTQSPTHLIKTRGQQVTLRCSSQSGHNTVSWYQQALGQGPQFIFQYYREEENGRGNFPPRFSGLQFPNYSSELNVNALELDDSALYLCASSLRRGSGNEQYFGPGTRLTVT.

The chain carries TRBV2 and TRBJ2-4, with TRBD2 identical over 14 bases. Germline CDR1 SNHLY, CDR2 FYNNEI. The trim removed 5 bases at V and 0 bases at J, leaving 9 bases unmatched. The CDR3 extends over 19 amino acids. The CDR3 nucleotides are TGTGCCAGCAGTAGGATGGGACTAGCGGGAGCCCTAGCCAAAAACATTCAGTACTTC. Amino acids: CASSRMGLAGALAKNIQYF.

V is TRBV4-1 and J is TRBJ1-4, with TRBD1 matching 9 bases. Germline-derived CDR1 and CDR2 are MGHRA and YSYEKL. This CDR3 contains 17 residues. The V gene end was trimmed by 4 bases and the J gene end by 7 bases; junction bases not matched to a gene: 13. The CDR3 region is CASSLYAPRQGVEKLFF. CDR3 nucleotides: TGCGCCAGCAGCCTTTACGCCCCCCGACAGGGGGTTGAAAAACTGTTTTTT.

This chain's CDR3 is CASSRTAGELFF. The DNA of the CDR3 is TGTGCCAGCAGCCGGACTGCCGGGGAGCTGTTTTTT. This chain uses TRBV11-3 with TRBJ2-2; tentatively, D is TRBD2 (5 bases). The V and J ends lost 5 bases and 6 bases respectively, with 7 bases between them. The germline gives CDR1 SGHNT, CDR2 YENEEA. The CDR3 is 12 amino acids.

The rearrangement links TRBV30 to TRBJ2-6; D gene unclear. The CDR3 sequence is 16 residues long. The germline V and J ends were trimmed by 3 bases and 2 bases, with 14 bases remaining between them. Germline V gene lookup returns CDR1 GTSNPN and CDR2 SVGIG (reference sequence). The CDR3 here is CAWSATGFAGANVLTF. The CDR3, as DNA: TGTGCCTGGAGCGCTACTGGTTTTGCTGGGGCCAACGTCCTGACTTTC.

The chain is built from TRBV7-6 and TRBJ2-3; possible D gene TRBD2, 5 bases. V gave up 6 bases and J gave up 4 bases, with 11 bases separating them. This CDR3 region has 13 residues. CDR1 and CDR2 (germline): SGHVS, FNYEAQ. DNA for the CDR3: TGTGCCAGCAGTCTAGCCCAGGCAGATACGCAGTATTTT. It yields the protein CASSLAQADTQYF. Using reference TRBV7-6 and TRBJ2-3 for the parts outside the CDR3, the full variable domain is GAGVSQSPRYKVTKRGQDVALRCDPISGHVSLYWYRQALGQGPEFLTYFNYEAQQDKSGLPNDRFSAERPEGSISTLTIQRTEQRDSAMYRCASSLAQADTQYFGPGTRLTVL.

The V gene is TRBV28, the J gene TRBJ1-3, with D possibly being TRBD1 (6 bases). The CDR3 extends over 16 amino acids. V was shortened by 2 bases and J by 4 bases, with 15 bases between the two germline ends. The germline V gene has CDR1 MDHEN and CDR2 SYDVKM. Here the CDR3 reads CASSLISGAQGNTIYF. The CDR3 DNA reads TGTGCCAGCAGTTTAATATCAGGGGCGCAGGGAAACACCATATATTTT.

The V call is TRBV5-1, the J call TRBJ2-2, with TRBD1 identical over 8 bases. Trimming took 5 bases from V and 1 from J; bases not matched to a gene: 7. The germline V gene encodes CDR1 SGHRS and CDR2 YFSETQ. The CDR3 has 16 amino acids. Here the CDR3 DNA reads TGCGCCAGCAGGTTTGACAGGGGCCTGAACACCGGGGAGCTGTTTTTT. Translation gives CASRFDRGLNTGELFF.

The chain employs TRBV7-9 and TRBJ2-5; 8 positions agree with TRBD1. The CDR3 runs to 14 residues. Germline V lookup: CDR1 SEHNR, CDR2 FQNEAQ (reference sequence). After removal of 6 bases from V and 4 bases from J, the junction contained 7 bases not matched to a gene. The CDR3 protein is CASRGAGGRETQYF. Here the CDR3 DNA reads TGTGCCAGCAGAGGGGCAGGGGGCAGAGAGACCCAGTACTTC.

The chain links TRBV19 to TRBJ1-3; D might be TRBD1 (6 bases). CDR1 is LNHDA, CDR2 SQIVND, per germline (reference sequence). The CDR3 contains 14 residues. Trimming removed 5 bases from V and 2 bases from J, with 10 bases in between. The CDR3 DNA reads TGTGCCAGTAGTCACCACAGGGCTGGAAACACCATATATTTT. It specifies CASSHHRAGNTIYF.

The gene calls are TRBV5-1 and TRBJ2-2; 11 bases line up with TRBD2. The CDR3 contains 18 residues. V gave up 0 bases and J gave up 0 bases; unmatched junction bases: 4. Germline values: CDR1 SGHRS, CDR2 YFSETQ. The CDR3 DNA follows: TGCGCCAGCAGCTTGGAAGGGACTAGCGGTACGAACACCGGGGAGCTGTTTTTT. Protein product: CASSLEGTSGTNTGELFF.

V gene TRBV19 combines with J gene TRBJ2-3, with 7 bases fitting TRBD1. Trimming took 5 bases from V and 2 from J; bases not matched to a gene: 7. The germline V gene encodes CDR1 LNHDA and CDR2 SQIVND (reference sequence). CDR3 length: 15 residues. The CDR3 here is CASSLRTGLTDTQYF. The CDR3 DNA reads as TGTGCCAGTAGTCTTAGGACAGGACTCACAGATACGCAGTATTTT.

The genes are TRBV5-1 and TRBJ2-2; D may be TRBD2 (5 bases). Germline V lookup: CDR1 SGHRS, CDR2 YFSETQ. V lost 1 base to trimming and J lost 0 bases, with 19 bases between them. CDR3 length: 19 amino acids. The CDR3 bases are TGCGCCAGCAGCTTGTTTATAGTGGAGAGCGGAGCGAACACCGGGGAGCTGTTTTTT. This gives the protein CASSLFIVESGANTGELFF.

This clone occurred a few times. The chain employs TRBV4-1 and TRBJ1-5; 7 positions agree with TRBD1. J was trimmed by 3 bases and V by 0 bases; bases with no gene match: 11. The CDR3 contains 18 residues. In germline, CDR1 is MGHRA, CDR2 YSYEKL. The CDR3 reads CASSQDPADRSFNQPQHF. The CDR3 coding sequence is TGCGCCAGCAGCCAAGACCCGGCGGACAGGAGCTTCAATCAGCCCCAGCATTTT.

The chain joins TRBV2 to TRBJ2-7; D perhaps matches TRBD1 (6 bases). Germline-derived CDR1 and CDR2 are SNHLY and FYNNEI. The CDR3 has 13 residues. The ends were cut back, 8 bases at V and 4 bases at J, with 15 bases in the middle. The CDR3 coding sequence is TGTGCCAGCGCGGCAGGGACAAATTACGAGCAGTACTTC. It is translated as CASAAGTNYEQYF.

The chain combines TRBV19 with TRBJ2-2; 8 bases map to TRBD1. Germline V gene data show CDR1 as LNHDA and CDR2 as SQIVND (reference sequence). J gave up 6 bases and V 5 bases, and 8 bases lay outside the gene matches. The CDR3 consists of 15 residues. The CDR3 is CASSFLDRDAGELFF. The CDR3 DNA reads TGTGCCAGTAGTTTCTTGGACAGGGACGCCGGGGAGCTGTTTTTT.

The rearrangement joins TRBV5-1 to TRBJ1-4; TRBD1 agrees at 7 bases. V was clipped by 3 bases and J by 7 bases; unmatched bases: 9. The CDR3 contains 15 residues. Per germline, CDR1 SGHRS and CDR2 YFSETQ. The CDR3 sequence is CASSSGTDGGEKLFF. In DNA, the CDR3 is TGCGCCAGCAGCTCGGGGACAGACGGGGGTGAAAAACTGTTTTTT.